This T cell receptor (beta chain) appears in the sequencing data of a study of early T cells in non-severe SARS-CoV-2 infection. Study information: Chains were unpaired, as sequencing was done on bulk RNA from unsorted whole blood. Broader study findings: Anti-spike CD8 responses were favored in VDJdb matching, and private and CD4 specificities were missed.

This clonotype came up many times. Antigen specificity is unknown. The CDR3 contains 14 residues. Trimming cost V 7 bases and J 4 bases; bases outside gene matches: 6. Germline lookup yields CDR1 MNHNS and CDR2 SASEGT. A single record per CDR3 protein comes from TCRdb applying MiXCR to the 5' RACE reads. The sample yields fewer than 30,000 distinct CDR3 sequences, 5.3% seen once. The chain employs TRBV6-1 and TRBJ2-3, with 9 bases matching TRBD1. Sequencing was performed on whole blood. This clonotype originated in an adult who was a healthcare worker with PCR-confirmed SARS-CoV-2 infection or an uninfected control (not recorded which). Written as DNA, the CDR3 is TGTGCCAGCAAGCCGGGACAGGGCGCAGATACGCAGTATTTT. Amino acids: CASKPGQGADTQYF.